This paragraph covers one TCR beta chain sequence. Its antigen is unidentified. This specimen belongs to a study of healthy donors' naive CD4 and CD8 T cells. The study's findings and limits: Naive CD4+ and CD8+ cells reportedly differed in usage of most V and J genes. Negatively charged CDR3s marked CD8+ lineage; positively charged CDR3s marked CD4+ lineage.

TCR libraries were built from 500 to 600 ng of total RNA by linear amplification. TCRdb re-derived calls from the reads in MiXCR, one entry per CDR3 protein. The sample shows approximately 200,000 distinct CDR3 sequences, around 70% of them seen only once. What was sequenced was naive CD4+ and CD8+ T cells sorted from blood, pooled from several donors. This receptor was obtained from a pool of human donors in good health; the sample pools cells from several healthy donors.

CDR3 sequence reads: CASSSGTSVTRSYEQYF. CDR3 DNA: TGTGCCAGCAGCTCCGGGACTAGCGTTACAAGGTCCTACGAGCAGTACTTC. The chain recombines TRBV7-8 with TRBJ2-7; 10 bases align to TRBD2. This CDR3 spans 17 amino acids. The J segment lost 1 base and the V segment lost 4 bases, leaving 10 bases of the junction unmatched. Germline V gene lookup returns CDR1 SGHVS and CDR2 FQNEAQ.